This T cell receptor (beta chain) was recorded in a study of graft-versus-host responses after intestinal transplantation. At the level of the study: Multivisceral, liver-intestinal, or isolated intestinal transplants were performed in recipients. Findings and limits, study-wide: Patients with graft-donor T cell macrochimerism had high graft-versus-host to host-versus-graft clonal ratios in allografts. Early post-transplant HvG declines tracked with peak circulating GvH clone levels. GvH clones turned up in recipient marrow; some had shown up first in ileum or blood.

This CDR3 has 11 residues. V was clipped by 4 bases and J by 7 bases, with 8 bases between them. From germline, CDR1 is SGHNT and CDR2 YYREEE (reference sequence). On this clone: Its specificity is unknown.

TCRdb's copy holds only in-frame clones and misses some; the assay was immunoSEQ multiplex PCR. The sample carries around 25,000 clones, 80% to 90% recorded once. The gene calls are TRBV5-4 and TRBJ1-1; no firm D call. The sequencing used PBMCs, collected approximately 450 days after intestinal transplant. The source is a human patient who received an intestinal transplant, so some T cells may come from the graft donor. The CDR3 sequence is CASSTGLEAFF. The DNA for the CDR3 is TGTGCCAGCAGCACCGGCCTTGAAGCTTTCTTT.